These 29 T cell receptor beta chains originate from one sample sequenced in a study of radiation and T cells in renal cell carcinoma. Method: immunoSEQ multiplex PCR; TCRdb's copy keeps in-frame clones and lacks some. The data contain around 16,000 clones, about half of them singletons. Treatment here: 15 Gy SBRT to primary tumor, nephrectomy 4 weeks later. The sequenced sample was tumor tissue, obtained from a patient whose treatment included radiotherapy and nephrectomy. The origin of the receptors is a woman in her fifties or sixties with renal cell carcinoma.

The chain is built from TRBV6-5 and TRBJ1-5; TRBD1 agrees at 8 bases. The CDR3 is made up of 15 amino acids. CDR1 is MNHEY, CDR2 SVGAGI, per germline. Unmatched junction bases numbered 6, after V lost 6 bases and J lost 2 bases. The CDR3 protein is CASSFGQGRNQPQHF. The DNA of the CDR3 is TGTGCCAGCAGCTTTGGACAGGGTCGCAATCAGCCCCAGCATTTT.

This clone was counted between two and nine times. The chain links TRBV11-2 to TRBJ2-3, with D tentatively TRBD1 or TRBD2 (6 bases each). Looked up from germline, CDR1 is SGHAT and CDR2 is FQNNGV. V lost 0 bases and J lost 2, with 9 bases in between. The CDR3 is 15 residues long. CDR3: CASSLEGGLTDTQYF. In DNA form, the CDR3 reads TGTGCCAGCAGCTTAGAAGGGGGGCTCACAGATACGCAGTATTTT.

The chain links TRBV27 to TRBJ1-2; unclear D gene. Deletions cut 5 bases from V and 2 bases from J, with 6 bases between. Per the germline V gene, CDR1 is MNHEY and CDR2 is SMNVEV (reference sequence). The CDR3 extends over 12 amino acids. This CDR3 reads CASSPGNYGYTF. The DNA of the CDR3 is TGTGCCAGCAGTCCGGGAAACTATGGCTACACCTTC.

CDR3 loop: CAISETGAKMNGYTF. The CDR3 DNA is TGTGCCATCAGTGAAACGGGGGCCAAGATGAATGGCTACACCTTC. The chain is built from TRBV10-3 and TRBJ1-2; TRBD1 is a possible D gene (6 bases). V was cut by 3 bases and J by 6 bases, with 17 bases left in between. This CDR3 comprises 15 residues. The germline V gene has CDR1 ENHRY and CDR2 SYGVKD.

This clone was counted a few times. This chain connects TRBV10-2 to TRBJ1-1, with 7 bases matching TRBD1. The germline CDR1 and CDR2 sequences are WSHSY and SAAADI. CDR3 length: 14 amino acids. V lost 7 bases and J lost 1; bases outside the gene matches: 6. The CDR3 DNA reads TGCGCCAGCATAGGGGGCGCGGGGAACACTGAAGCTTTCTTT. Its protein product is CASIGGAGNTEAFF.

The chain recombines TRBV4-1 with TRBJ1-2, with a weak D call TRBD1 (6 bases). V dropped 1 base and J dropped 2 bases, with 11 bases sitting between them. The V gene's germline CDR1 is MGHRA and CDR2 YSYEKL. This CDR3 spans 15 amino acids. The CDR3 spells CASSQVDRLNYGYTF. The DNA for the CDR3 is TGCGCCAGCAGCCAAGTTGACAGGCTGAACTATGGCTACACCTTC.

This chain uses TRBV5-5 with TRBJ1-1; no clear D. Germline-derived CDR1 and CDR2 are SGHKS and YYEKEE (reference sequence). Deletions cut 0 bases from V and 11 bases from J, with 14 bases between. This CDR3 contains 13 residues. Here the CDR3 reads CASSLGVGPGAFF. CDR3 DNA: TGTGCCAGCAGCTTGGGGGTCGGGCCGGGGGCTTTCTTT.

Only a few counts were recorded for this clone. The V call is TRBV19, the J call TRBJ2-5, with no clear D. Germline CDR1 reads LNHDA; CDR2 reads SQIVND (reference sequence). V was shortened by 9 bases and J by 5 bases, with 10 bases between the two germline ends. This CDR3 contains 11 residues. As DNA, the CDR3 is TGTGCCAGCCGTCTGGGGGAGACCCAGTACTTC. Amino acid sequence: CASRLGETQYF.

The V gene is TRBV9, the J gene TRBJ2-1, with D unclear. V was clipped by 3 bases and J by 8 bases, with 9 bases between them. The CDR3 covers 12 residues. Germline V gene sequence: CDR1 SGDLS, CDR2 YYNGEE. The CDR3 here is CASSGRLDEQFF. CDR3 in DNA: TGTGCCAGCAGCGGCCGACTGGATGAGCAGTTCTTC. Full variable domain (rest looked up from reference TRBV9 and TRBJ2-1): DSGVTQTPKHLITATGQRVTLRCSPRSGDLSVYWYQQSLDQGLQFLIQYYNGEERAKGNILERFSAQQFPDLHSELNLSSLELGDSALYFCASSGRLDEQFFGPGTRLTVL.

This sequence joins TRBV21-1 and TRBJ2-7; TRBD1 is taken as the D call from the table, unchecked against the DNA. TRBV21-1 is classified as a pseudogene. The CDR3 length is 14 residues. The CDR3 here is CASSPSGQVYEQYF. DNA of the CDR3: TGTGCCAGCAGCCCTTCGGGACAGGTCTACGAGCAGTACTTC.

This clone was seen only once. Other DNA sequences in the same sample also yield this CDR3. The chain combines TRBV19 with TRBJ1-2; D remains unclear. Germline assignment: CDR1 LNHDA and CDR2 SQIVND (reference sequence). CDR3 length: 14 amino acids. V lost 0 bases to trimming and J lost 2 bases, with 7 bases between them. This CDR3 is CASSIDSSNYGYTF. Here the CDR3 DNA reads TGTGCCAGTAGTATAGATAGCAGCAACTATGGCTACACCTTC.

The chain joins TRBV2 to TRBJ1-2; the match to TRBD1 covers 9 bases. V was pared by 7 bases and J by 1 base, with 7 bases of the junction left unmatched. This CDR3 is built from 15 residues. Germline CDR1 reads SNHLY; CDR2 reads FYNNEI. The CDR3 DNA follows: TGTGCCAGCACCGGGACAGGGAACAATAACTATGGCTACACCTTC. This sequence encodes CASTGTGNNNYGYTF.

The gene calls are TRBV6-5 and TRBJ1-2; a possible D gene is TRBD1 (5 bases). Trimming took 5 bases from V and 1 from J, leaving 11 bases between them. This CDR3 region has 14 residues. CDR1 is MNHEY and CDR2 is SVGAGI in the germline V gene. CDR3 coding DNA: TGTGCCAGCAGTGGGGGAGACTTTAACTATGGCTACACCTTC. Protein product: CASSGGDFNYGYTF.

The rearrangement joins TRBV5-1 to TRBJ2-3; TRBD2 matches 8 bases. CDR3 size: 13 residues. Germline CDR1 reads SGHRS; CDR2 reads YFSETQ. After removal of 9 bases from V and 1 base from J, the junction contained 4 bases not matched to a gene. The CDR3 sequence: CATRGGGTDTQYF. The DNA for the CDR3 is TGCGCCACACGGGGGGGCGGCACAGATACGCAGTATTTT.

This clone was counted only a few times. The sample holds other DNA sequences that translate to the same CDR3. The rearrangement links TRBV6-1 to TRBJ1-2; D uncertain. In germline, CDR1 is MNHNS, CDR2 SASEGT. V shed 6 bases and J shed 5 bases, with 13 bases lying between them. This CDR3 spans 13 amino acids. CDR3 loop: CASSERDIYGYTF. The CDR3 nucleotides read TGTGCCAGCAGCGAACGGGATATTTATGGCTACACCTTC.

Comment on this clone: At one boundary the junction diverges from the germline segment, which might be a read error. J is TRBJ1-1 and V is TRBV4-1; D is perhaps TRBD1 (6 bases). Germline V gives CDR1 MGHRA, CDR2 YSYEKL. The CDR3 is 14 residues long. The CDR3 here is CASSQNSRGLISGF. The DNA for the CDR3 is TGCGCCAGCAGCCAAAATTCCAGGGGATTAATCTCGGGCTTT.

V gene TRBV2 combines with J gene TRBJ2-3, with TRBD2 matching over 15 bases. There are 16 residues in the CDR3. Germline V gene data show CDR1 as SNHLY and CDR2 as FYNNEI. After removal of 6 bases from V and 4 bases from J, the junction contained 5 bases not matched to a gene. CDR3 in amino acids: CASRRRTSGGADTQYF. The CDR3 DNA is TGTGCCAGCAGGAGACGGACTAGCGGGGGGGCAGATACGCAGTATTTT.

This clone showed up just a few times. This chain connects TRBV5-1 to TRBJ1-2; 10 bases agree with TRBD1. CDR3 length: 15 residues. CDR1 and CDR2 (germline): SGHRS, YFSETQ. The ends lost 4 bases at V and 4 bases at J; junction bases unmatched: 7. The CDR3 here is CASSPRTGGLYGYTF. Written as DNA, the CDR3 is TGCGCCAGCAGCCCACGGACAGGGGGGCTCTATGGCTACACCTTC.

In its sample, this clone was seen a few times. The CDR3 region is CASSEDFGSQPQHF. The CDR3 coding sequence is TGTGCCAGCAGTGAAGACTTTGGCTCGCAGCCCCAGCATTTT. The chain employs TRBV2 and TRBJ1-5; D call uncertain. Germline V gives CDR1 SNHLY, CDR2 FYNNEI. The CDR3 is 14 residues long. V gave up 1 base and J gave up 7 bases, with 11 bases separating them.

In this sample, this clone turned up many times. CDR3 DNA: TGTGCCAGCAGGGACACAGATCAGCCCCAGCATTTT. It codes for CASRDTDQPQHF. The chain employs TRBV6-1 and TRBJ1-5, with D possibly TRBD1 on 5 matching bases. Germline loops: CDR1 MNHNS, CDR2 SASEGT. There are 12 residues in the CDR3. V lost 6 bases and J 5 bases, leaving 8 bases between the germline ends.

The chain employs TRBV27 and TRBJ1-1; D uncertain. Germline CDR1 is MNHEY and CDR2 is SMNVEV (reference sequence). V was pared by 3 bases and J by 11 bases, with 16 bases between. The CDR3 is 13 residues long. CDR3 sequence reads: CASSFNGQTPAFF. Written as DNA, the CDR3 is TGTGCCAGCAGTTTTAATGGCCAAACACCGGCTTTCTTT.

J is TRBJ2-7 and V is TRBV6-5; 8 nucleotides agree with TRBD2. CDR1 is MNHEY and CDR2 is SVGAGI in the germline V gene. The trim removed 2 bases at V and 7 bases at J, leaving 10 bases unmatched. This CDR3 has 15 residues. CDR3 coding DNA: TGTGCCAGCAGTTACGGGTCGGGAGGGCCAGGGGAGCAGTACTTC. Protein: CASSYGSGGPGEQYF.

The chain links TRBV2 to TRBJ2-7; D gene uncertain. Germline loops: CDR1 SNHLY, CDR2 FYNNEI. The CDR3 is 15 residues long. V was clipped by 0 bases and J by 3 bases, with 12 bases between them. DNA for the CDR3: TGTGCCAGCAGTGAAGCGCGTCGGCAGAGCTACGAGCAGTACTTC. It is translated as CASSEARRQSYEQYF.

V gene TRBV29-1 combines with J gene TRBJ2-1; D unresolved. Trimming removed 2 bases from V and 4 bases from J, with 3 bases in between. The germline gives CDR1 SQVTM, CDR2 ANQGSEA. This CDR3 spans 11 amino acids. The CDR3 DNA reads TGCAGCGTTGAACATTACAATGAGCAGTTCTTC. Amino acid sequence: CSVEHYNEQFF.

This chain joins TRBV6-5 and TRBJ2-7; possibly TRBD2 for D (7 bases). This CDR3 has 13 residues. Germline values: CDR1 MNHEY, CDR2 SVGAGI. V was clipped by 6 bases and J by 2 bases, with 11 bases between them. The CDR3 loop reads CASSGGLAYEQYF. CDR3 nucleotides: TGTGCCAGCAGCGGGGGGCTGGCCTACGAGCAGTACTTC.

The chain is built from TRBV6-5 and TRBJ2-1; 11 nucleotides match TRBD1. The V gene's germline CDR1 is MNHEY and CDR2 SVGAGI. The CDR3 is 15 amino acids. V lost 6 bases, J lost 9 bases, and 10 bases stayed unmatched. The CDR3 bases are TGTGCCAGCAGCTCGGACAGGGGGCTTTTGGGTGAGCAGTTCTTC. Its translation is CASSSDRGLLGEQFF.

V usage is TRBV28 and J usage is TRBJ2-3, with TRBD2 identical over 7 bases. The CDR3 consists of 15 residues. Trimming at V came to 6 bases and at J to 2 bases, leaving 8 bases not matched to a gene. Per the germline V gene, CDR1 is MDHEN and CDR2 is SYDVKM. The CDR3 DNA follows: TGTGCCAGCAGCCTCCTAGCGGTAAACACAGATACGCAGTATTTT. It encodes CASSLLAVNTDTQYF.

This clone has a handful of counts. The chain employs TRBV6-6 and TRBJ2-5; 9 bases align to TRBD2. J was trimmed by 1 base and V by 4 bases; bases with no gene match: 4. The CDR3 loop spans 15 amino acids. Germline lookup yields CDR1 MNHNY and CDR2 SVGAGI (reference sequence). The CDR3 here is CASSLGSGSQETQYF. The CDR3 DNA sequence: TGTGCCAGCAGTTTAGGTAGCGGGAGCCAAGAGACCCAGTACTTC.

This clone has a handful of counts. The CDR3 loop is CASSLETGGAYNEQFF. The CDR3 DNA reads as TGCGCCAGCAGCTTGGAGACAGGGGGCGCCTACAATGAGCAGTTCTTC. The chain recombines TRBV5-1 with TRBJ2-1; the match to TRBD1 covers 10 bases. J gave up 2 bases and V 0 bases, and 2 bases lay outside the gene matches. The CDR3 consists of 16 residues. CDR1 is SGHRS and CDR2 is YFSETQ in the germline V gene.